This T cell receptor (beta chain) was captured in a study of T cells after yellow fever vaccination. Study-wide context: The authors prepared low-cell-number fractions using SMART-Seq v4 Ultra Low Input. Regarding the study as a whole: Abundant clonotypes (contaminants from the bulk population) could be present in FACS-sorted repertoires.

A single count supports this clonotype. No antigen is known for it. The CDR3 loop spans 13 amino acids. V lost 1 base and J 8 bases, leaving 6 bases between the germline ends. TCRdb reprocessed the 5' RACE reads with MiXCR, giving one entry per CDR3 protein. The table has 450,000 to 550,000 distinct CDR3 sequences, less than 25% seen once. The V call is TRBV12-3 or TRBV12-4, the J call TRBJ1-6; D gene uncertain. This clonotype was obtained from a man in his late teens or twenties who received the YFV17D yellow fever vaccine. The sequencing here drew on PBMCs, taken approximately 20 days after the first yellow fever vaccination. CDR3 sequence reads: CASSLGWDSPLHF. The CDR3, as DNA: TGTGCCAGCAGTTTAGGTTGGGATTCACCCCTCCACTTT.